Below, one TCR beta chain is given with its context. CDR3 length: 14 amino acids. V was trimmed by 7 bases and J by 0 bases, leaving 7 bases between them. Germline CDR1 and CDR2: LGHDT and YNNKEL (reference sequence). Assay: immunoSEQ multiplex PCR; the TCRdb copy retains only in-frame clones and omits some. Altogether around 170,000 clones are present, around 88% being singletons, with the ten largest covering roughly 5.3%. The sample is drawn from a study of control samples from healthy donors and cancer patients. This clonotype was sampled from a woman in her twenties or thirties in good health. The rearrangement links TRBV3-1 (or the pseudogene TRBV3-2) to TRBJ2-6; D is ambiguous. What was sequenced was blood. The CDR3 region has the DNA TGTGCCAGCACCCCCTCCTCTGGGGCCAACGTCCTGACTTTC. It specifies CASTPSSGANVLTF.